Listed here is a single TCR beta chain. This entry is derived from a study of blood T cell repertoires in COVID-19. About the study: From the United States, Italy and Spain came samples of acute and convalescent COVID-19.

Per the study methods: Researchers report that nucleated cell counts were estimated from reference gene primer amplification. Measured with immunoSEQ multiplex PCR; TCRdb has only the in-frame clones, and not every one. For V, J and clone size, that table is used; D and trimming come from the DNA. Of 150,000 to 200,000 clones in the sample, around 89% were seen once. Germline CDR1 is SGDLS and CDR2 is YYNGEE. V lost 0 bases and J lost 8, with 18 bases in between. The CDR3 contains 16 residues. The rearrangement joins TRBV9 to TRBJ2-1; D might be TRBD1 (8 bases). The receptor comes from a human donor in a cohort sampled during active COVID-19. Sequencing was carried out using peripheral blood. CDR3 amino acids: CASSVGLQGGSDEQFF. In DNA form, the CDR3 reads TGTGCCAGCAGCGTAGGATTACAGGGGGGGAGCGATGAGCAGTTCTTC.